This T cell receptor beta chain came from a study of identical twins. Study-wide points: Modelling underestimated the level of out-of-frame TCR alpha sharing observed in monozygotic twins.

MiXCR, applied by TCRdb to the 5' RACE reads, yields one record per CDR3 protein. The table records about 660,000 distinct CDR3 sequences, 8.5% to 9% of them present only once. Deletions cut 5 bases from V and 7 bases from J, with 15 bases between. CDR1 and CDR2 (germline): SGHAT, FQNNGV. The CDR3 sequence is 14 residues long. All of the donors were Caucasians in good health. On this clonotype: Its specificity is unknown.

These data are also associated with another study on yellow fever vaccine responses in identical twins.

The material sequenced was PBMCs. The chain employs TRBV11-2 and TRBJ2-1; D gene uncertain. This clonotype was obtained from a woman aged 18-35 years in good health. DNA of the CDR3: TGTGCCAGCAGCCAAAACGGAAGGGATAATGAGCAGTTCTTC. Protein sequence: CASSQNGRDNEQFF.